Below, 8 T cell receptor beta chains from the same sample are listed, as sequenced in a study of shared clonotypes between healthy human individuals. TCRdb's copy holds only in-frame clones and misses some; the assay was immunoSEQ multiplex PCR. Altogether around 940,000 clones are present, approximately 80% being singletons, with the ten largest covering 1.5%. Sample: memory CD4+ T cells sorted from blood. Subset in this sample: CD45RA-negative fraction. Receptors were obtained from a man between 18 and 35 years old in good health.

The rearrangement links TRBV7-6 to TRBJ1-1, with unresolved D. With 4 bases removed from V and 1 base from J, the gap between germline ends came to 10 bases. This CDR3 is 14 amino acids long. The germline gives CDR1 SGHVS, CDR2 FNYEAQ. The DNA for the CDR3 is TGTGCCAGCAGCTCCAGTCCTGGGAACACTGAAGCTTTCTTT. Its protein is CASSSSPGNTEAFF.

This chain joins TRBV30 and TRBJ2-2, with TRBD1 matching 7 bases. This CDR3 region has 16 residues. The V gene's germline CDR1 is GTSNPN and CDR2 SVGIG (reference sequence). Trimming at V came to 2 bases and at J to 6 bases, leaving 12 bases not matched to a gene. DNA for the CDR3: TGTGCCTGGAGTCTTCCAGGGGGTCGGAGGTCCGGGGAGCTGTTTTTT. Protein sequence: CAWSLPGGRRSGELFF.

The chain uses TRBV5-4 and TRBJ1-1; 10 bases agree with TRBD1. CDR1 and CDR2 (germline): SGHNT, YYREEE (reference sequence). V lost 4 bases to trimming and J lost 1 base; unmatched junction nucleotides: 4. This CDR3 spans 15 amino acids. CDR3 in amino acids: CASSPRQGANTEAFF. Here the CDR3 DNA reads TGTGCCAGCAGCCCCCGACAGGGGGCGAACACTGAAGCTTTCTTT. The full variable domain, in which reference TRBV5-4 and TRBJ1-1 provide the parts outside the CDR3, is ETGVTQSPTHLIKTRGQQVTLRCSSQSGHNTVSWYQQALGQGPQFIFQYYREEENGRGNFPPRFSGLQFPNYSSELNVNALELDDSALYLCASSPRQGANTEAFFGQGTRLTVV.

The chain has TRBV7-8 and TRBJ1-1, with D unresolved. The ends were cut back, 0 bases at V and 9 bases at J, with 5 bases in the middle. CDR1 is SGHVS, CDR2 FQNEAQ, per germline. This CDR3 is 11 amino acids long. The CDR3 spells CASSLASQAFF. CDR3 DNA sequence: TGTGCCAGCAGCTTAGCAAGCCAAGCTTTCTTT.

In its sample, this clone was seen many times. The chain is built from TRBV25-1 and TRBJ1-5, with D perhaps matching TRBD1 (5 bases). CDR1 MGHDK and CDR2 SYGVNS come from the germline V gene. Deletions cut 6 bases from V and 8 bases from J, with 20 bases between. The CDR3 totals 15 residues. The CDR3 bases are TGTGCCAGCAGCCCGCCCGGCCAGTCCAGGGAGCCCCAGCATTTT. Amino acids: CASSPPGQSREPQHF.

This clone has only one observation. This chain links TRBV15 with TRBJ2-7; perhaps TRBD1 as D (7 bases). Trimming stripped 5 bases from V and 6 bases from J, with 14 bases between. The CDR3 spans 13 residues. The germline V gene has CDR1 LNHNV and CDR2 YYDKDF (reference sequence). CDR3 region: CATSSHRGGEQYF. The CDR3 nucleotides read TGTGCCACCAGCTCCCACAGGGGAGGCGAGCAGTACTTC.

In the case of this clone: One junction end does not reproduce the germline sequence, and a read error may be involved. The chain has TRBV5-6 and TRBJ1-5, with 8 bases matching TRBD1. Germline V gene lookup returns CDR1 SGHDT and CDR2 YYEEEE. The CDR3 runs 15 residues. The DNA for the CDR3 is TGTGCCAGCAGCTTGAGGGGACAGGTCCAATCGTCAGTAAAATTT. Translated: CASSLRGQVQSSVKF. Full variable domain (missing parts from reference TRBV5-6 and TRBJ1-5): DAGVTQSPTHLIKTRGQQVTLRCSPKSGHDTVSWYQQALGQGPQFIFQYYEEEERQRGNFPDRFSGHQFPNYSSELNVNALLLGDSALYLCASSLRGQVQSSVKFGDGTRLSIL.

The chain uses TRBV6-1 and TRBJ1-2; 12 bases line up with TRBD1. Germline V lookup: CDR1 MNHNS, CDR2 SASEGT. The CDR3 extends over 15 amino acids. With V trimmed by 7 bases and J by 5 bases, 8 bases remained unmatched. CDR3 residues: CASTSGTGGGYGYTF. CDR3 DNA sequence: TGTGCCAGCACCTCCGGGACAGGGGGCGGGTATGGCTACACCTTC.